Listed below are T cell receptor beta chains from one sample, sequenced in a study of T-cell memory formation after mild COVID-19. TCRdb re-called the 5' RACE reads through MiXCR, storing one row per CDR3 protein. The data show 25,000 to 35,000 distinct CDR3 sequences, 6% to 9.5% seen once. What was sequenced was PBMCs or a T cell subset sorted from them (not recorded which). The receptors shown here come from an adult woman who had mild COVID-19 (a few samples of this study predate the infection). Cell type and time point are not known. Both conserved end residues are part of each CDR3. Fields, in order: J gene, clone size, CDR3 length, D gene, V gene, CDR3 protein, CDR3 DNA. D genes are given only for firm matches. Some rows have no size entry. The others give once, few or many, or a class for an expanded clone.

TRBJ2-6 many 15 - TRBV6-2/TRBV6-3 CASTTGNSGANVLTF TGTGCCAGCACCACTGGAAACTCTGGGGCCAACGTCCTGACTTTC
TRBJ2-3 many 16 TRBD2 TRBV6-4 CASTRNAGGASDTQYF TGTGCCAGCACCCGGAATGCCGGGGGGGCCTCAGATACGCAGTATTTT
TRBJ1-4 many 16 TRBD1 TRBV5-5 CASSNLRTGGDEKLFF TGTGCCAGCAGCAATCTGCGGACAGGGGGAGATGAAAAACTGTTTTTT
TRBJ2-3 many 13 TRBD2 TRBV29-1 CSGSGTSPDTQYF TGCAGCGGGTCGGGGACTAGTCCAGATACGCAGTATTTT
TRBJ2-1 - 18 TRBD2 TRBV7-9 CASSLQLAGAGSYNEQFF TGTGCCAGCAGCTTACAACTAGCGGGGGCCGGCTCCTACAATGAGCAGTTCTTC
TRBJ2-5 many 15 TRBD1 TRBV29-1 CSVEDRRTGEETQYF TGCAGCGTTGAAGATCGGAGGACAGGGGAAGAGACCCAGTACTTC
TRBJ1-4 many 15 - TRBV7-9 CASSQPGGRSEKLFF TGTGCCAGCAGCCAGCCCGGGGGCCGGAGTGAAAAACTGTTTTTT
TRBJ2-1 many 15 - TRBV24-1 CATSAAEDLYNEQFF TGTGCCACCAGTGCTGCTGAGGATCTCTACAATGAGCAGTTCTTC
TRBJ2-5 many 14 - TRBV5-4 CASSPSDFLETQYF TGTGCCAGCAGCCCTAGCGACTTTCTAGAGACCCAGTACTTC
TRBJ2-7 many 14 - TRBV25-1 CASSDRGPSYEQYF TGTGCCAGCAGTGACAGGGGACCTTCCTACGAGCAGTACTTC
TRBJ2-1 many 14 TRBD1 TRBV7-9 CASSTGTGGYEQFF TGTGCCAGCAGCACCGGGACAGGGGGCTACGAGCAGTTCTTC
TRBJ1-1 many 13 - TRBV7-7 CASSLSLNTEAFF TGTGCCAGCAGCTTAAGCCTGAACACTGAAGCTTTCTTT
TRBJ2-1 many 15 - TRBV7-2 CASSLFSSDYNEQFF TGTGCCAGCAGCCTTTTCTCTAGCGACTACAATGAGCAGTTCTTC
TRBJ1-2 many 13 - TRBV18 CASSPPGLWGYTF TGTGCCAGCTCACCACCTGGACTTTGGGGCTACACCTTC
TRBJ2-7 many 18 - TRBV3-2 CASSQDRTSGPSSYEQYF TGTGCCAGCAGCCAAGATCGGACTAGCGGGCCGAGCTCCTACGAGCAGTACTTC
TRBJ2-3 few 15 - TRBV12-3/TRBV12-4 CATRQSGKGSDTQYF TGTGCCACCCGACAGAGTGGTAAAGGCTCAGATACGCAGTATTTT